These T cell receptor beta chains were read from a single sample in a study of blood T cell repertoires in COVID-19. Clones were read by immunoSEQ multiplex PCR, and TCRdb kept only the in-frame ones, dropping some. Seen here are around 200,000 clones, about three quarters observed once, and the top ten hold 2.8%. The specimen was peripheral blood. These receptors originate from a woman older than 75 with active or convalescent COVID-19. Both conserved end residues are part of each CDR3. The D gene is left open where the match is weak.

j_call: TRBJ1-1
d_call: -
v_call: TRBV5-1
cdr3_length: 14
cdr3_aa: CASSLDRVDTEAFF

j_call: TRBJ2-5
d_call: TRBD2
v_call: TRBV11-2
cdr3_length: 20
cdr3_aa: CASSLDSVFSGGTHQETQYF

j_call: TRBJ2-3
d_call: TRBD2
v_call: TRBV11-2
cdr3_length: 16
cdr3_aa: CASSLGTSGRADTQYF

j_call: TRBJ1-2
d_call: TRBD1
v_call: TRBV4-1
cdr3_length: 15
cdr3_aa: CASSQADREVSGYTF

j_call: TRBJ1-1
d_call: TRBD1
v_call: TRBV3-1/TRBV3-2
cdr3_length: 15
cdr3_aa: CASSQGRGIWTEAFF

j_call: TRBJ1-1
d_call: -
v_call: TRBV25-1
cdr3_length: 12
cdr3_aa: CASSRGVAEAFF

j_call: TRBJ2-7
d_call: -
v_call: TRBV29-1
cdr3_length: 12
cdr3_aa: CSVGRQVREQYF

j_call: TRBJ1-2
d_call: -
v_call: TRBV4-3
cdr3_length: 16
cdr3_aa: CASSQDMAAPNYGYTF

j_call: TRBJ2-2
d_call: TRBD1
v_call: TRBV7-9
cdr3_length: 17
cdr3_aa: CATPSLDRGPNTGELFF

j_call: TRBJ2-3
d_call: -
v_call: TRBV5-6
cdr3_length: 13
cdr3_aa: CASSSPGADTQYF

j_call: TRBJ1-4
d_call: TRBD1
v_call: TRBV5-1
cdr3_length: 15
cdr3_aa: CASSRTTGEGEKLFF

j_call: TRBJ1-2
d_call: -
v_call: TRBV4-3
cdr3_length: 15
cdr3_aa: CASSQDPGTHYGYTF

j_call: TRBJ2-2
d_call: TRBD2
v_call: TRBV4-1
cdr3_length: 17
cdr3_aa: CASSQLLAGGLNGELFF

j_call: TRBJ2-7
d_call: TRBD1
v_call: TRBV2
cdr3_length: 15
cdr3_aa: CASSTGTGGFYEQYF

j_call: TRBJ1-2
d_call: -
v_call: TRBV4-1
cdr3_length: 14
cdr3_aa: CASSPDSYNYGYTF

j_call: TRBJ1-4
d_call: TRBD1
v_call: TRBV2
cdr3_length: 17
cdr3_aa: CASSKDSPGQGGGKLFF

j_call: TRBJ1-2
d_call: -
v_call: TRBV7-2
cdr3_length: 12
cdr3_aa: CASSPGVYGYTF

j_call: TRBJ2-6
d_call: -
v_call: TRBV18
cdr3_length: 15
cdr3_aa: CASSPQERGANVLTF

j_call: TRBJ2-1
d_call: TRBD2
v_call: TRBV5-1
cdr3_length: 18
cdr3_aa: CASSLPGTSGGAHNEQFF

j_call: TRBJ1-2
d_call: TRBD1
v_call: TRBV20-1
cdr3_length: 10
cdr3_aa: CRGQGYGYTF

j_call: TRBJ2-3
d_call: TRBD1
v_call: TRBV5-1
cdr3_length: 15
cdr3_aa: CASSLGTGGTDTQYF

j_call: TRBJ2-3
d_call: -
v_call: TRBV28
cdr3_length: 13
cdr3_aa: CASSFVMRDTQYF

j_call: TRBJ1-1
d_call: TRBD1
v_call: TRBV12-3/TRBV12-4
cdr3_length: 12
cdr3_aa: CASSPRQGKAFF

j_call: TRBJ2-6
d_call: -
v_call: TRBV19
cdr3_length: 13
cdr3_aa: CASSFAGANVLTF

j_call: TRBJ1-3
d_call: -
v_call: TRBV30
cdr3_length: 17
cdr3_aa: CAWSVRAGYYSGNTIYF

j_call: TRBJ1-6
d_call: -
v_call: TRBV21-1
cdr3_length: 23
cdr3_aa: CASSTSIDRGAPVGYLGNSPLHF

j_call: TRBJ1-6
d_call: TRBD1
v_call: TRBV5-3
cdr3_length: 16
cdr3_aa: CARSTTGAPYNSPLHF

j_call: TRBJ1-2
d_call: TRBD1
v_call: TRBV3-1/TRBV3-2
cdr3_length: 18
cdr3_aa: CASSQERTPGQATYGYTF

j_call: TRBJ1-2
d_call: -
v_call: TRBV6-4
cdr3_length: 14
cdr3_aa: CASRPNSGGHGYTF

j_call: TRBJ2-7
d_call: -
v_call: TRBV7-2
cdr3_length: 14
cdr3_aa: CASSLAARTYEQYF

j_call: TRBJ2-7
d_call: TRBD1
v_call: TRBV28
cdr3_length: 13
cdr3_aa: CASTGTVSYEQYF

j_call: TRBJ1-5
d_call: -
v_call: TRBV5-1
cdr3_length: 13
cdr3_aa: CASREGEHQPQHF

j_call: TRBJ2-5
d_call: TRBD1
v_call: TRBV19
cdr3_length: 15
cdr3_aa: CASTNRDRGQETQYF

j_call: TRBJ1-6
d_call: -
v_call: TRBV6-5
cdr3_length: 15
cdr3_aa: CASTRTEHYNSPLHF

j_call: TRBJ1-1
d_call: -
v_call: TRBV6-4
cdr3_length: 12
cdr3_aa: CASSAGLTEAFF

j_call: TRBJ2-2
d_call: TRBD1
v_call: TRBV10-1
cdr3_length: 15
cdr3_aa: CASSEDRVETGELFF

j_call: TRBJ2-1
d_call: TRBD1
v_call: TRBV10-3
cdr3_length: 16
cdr3_aa: CAISESGGQGSNEQFF

j_call: TRBJ2-3
d_call: -
v_call: TRBV6-5
cdr3_length: 14
cdr3_aa: CASHTGFGSDTQYF

j_call: TRBJ1-4
d_call: -
v_call: TRBV4-2
cdr3_length: 15
cdr3_aa: CASSQERRGGGKLFF

j_call: TRBJ2-3
d_call: TRBD2
v_call: TRBV18
cdr3_length: 15
cdr3_aa: CASSAFGGYTDTQYF